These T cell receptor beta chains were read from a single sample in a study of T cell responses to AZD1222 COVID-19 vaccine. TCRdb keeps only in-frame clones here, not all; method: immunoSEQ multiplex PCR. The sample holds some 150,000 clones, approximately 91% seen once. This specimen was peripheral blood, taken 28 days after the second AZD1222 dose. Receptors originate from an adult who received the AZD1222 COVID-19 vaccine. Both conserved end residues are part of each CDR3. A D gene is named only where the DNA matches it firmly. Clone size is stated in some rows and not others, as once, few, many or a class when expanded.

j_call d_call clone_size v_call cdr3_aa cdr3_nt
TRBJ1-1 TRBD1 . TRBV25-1 CASSWTGGRTEAFF TGTGCCAGCAGTTGGACAGGGGGGAGGACTGAAGCTTTCTTT
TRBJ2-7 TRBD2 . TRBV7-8 CASRMAGVNEQYF TGTGCCAGCCGGATGGCGGGAGTGAACGAGCAGTACTTC
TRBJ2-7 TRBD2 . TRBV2 CASKRGLAVSYEQYF TGTGCCAGCAAGAGGGGACTAGCGGTATCCTACGAGCAGTACTTC
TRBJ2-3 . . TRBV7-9 CASSLYASRTDTQYF TGTGCCAGCAGCTTATATGCTAGCCGCACAGATACGCAGTATTTT
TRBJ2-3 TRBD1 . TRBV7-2 CASSPGDRRRDTQYF TGTGCCAGCAGCCCGGGGGACAGGCGTAGGGATACGCAGTATTTT
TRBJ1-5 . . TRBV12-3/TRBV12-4 CASRGRGNQPQHF TGTGCCAGCAGGGGCAGAGGCAATCAGCCCCAGCATTTT
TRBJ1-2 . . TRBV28 CASSFRAYYGYTF TGTGCCAGCAGTTTTAGGGCTTACTATGGCTACACCTTC
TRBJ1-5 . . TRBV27 CASSLRQYSNQPQHF TGTGCCAGCAGTTTAAGACAGTATAGCAATCAGCCCCAGCATTTT
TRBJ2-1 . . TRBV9 CASSVGSVPYNEQFF TGTGCCAGCAGCGTAGGATCAGTACCCTACAATGAGCAGTTCTTC
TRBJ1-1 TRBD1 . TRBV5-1 CASSSGQAGGTEAFF TGCGCCAGCAGCTCCGGACAGGCGGGGGGCACTGAAGCTTTCTTT
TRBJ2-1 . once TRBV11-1 CASSVRSYSPYNEQFF TGTGCCAGCAGCGTACGGTCCTATAGCCCCTACAATGAGCAGTTCTTC
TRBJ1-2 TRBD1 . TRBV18 CASSPATGQGAYGYTF TGTGCCAGCTCACCTGCGACGGGACAGGGGGCGTATGGCTACACCTTC
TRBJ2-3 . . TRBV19 CASSFLDTQYF TGTGCCAGTTCATTCTTAGATACGCAGTATTTT
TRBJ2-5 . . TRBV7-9 CASSSPRGEETQYF TGTGCCAGCAGCTCCCCGAGAGGCGAAGAGACCCAGTACTTC
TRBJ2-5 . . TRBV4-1 CASSQMGLETQYF TGCGCCAGCAGCCAAATGGGGCTGGAGACCCAGTACTTC
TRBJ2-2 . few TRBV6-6 CASSSHSRANTGELFF TGTGCCAGCAGTTCCCACTCCCGAGCGAACACCGGGGAGCTGTTTTTT
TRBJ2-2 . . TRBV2 CASAREGPLTGELFF TGTGCCAGCGCGAGAGAGGGGCCCCTCACCGGGGAGCTGTTTTTT
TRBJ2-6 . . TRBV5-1 CASSSSLSGANVLTF TGCGCCAGCAGTTCAAGCCTCTCTGGGGCCAACGTCCTGACTTTC
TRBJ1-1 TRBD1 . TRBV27 CASSSGGGEAFF TGTGCCAGCAGTTCAGGGGGCGGTGAAGCTTTCTTT
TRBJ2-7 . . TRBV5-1 CASSQGHEISYEQYF TGCGCCAGCAGTCAGGGACACGAAATCTCCTACGAGCAGTACTTC
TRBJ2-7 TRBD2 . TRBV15 CATSRDVRGGGEQYF TGTGCCACCAGCAGAGATGTTAGGGGCGGGGGCGAGCAGTACTTC
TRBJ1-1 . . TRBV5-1 CASSTGHQGLITEAFF TGCGCCAGCAGCACGGGGCACCAGGGGCTGATCACTGAAGCTTTCTTT
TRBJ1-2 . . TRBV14 CASSHGPTYGYTF TGTGCCAGCAGCCACGGCCCTACCTATGGCTACACCTTC
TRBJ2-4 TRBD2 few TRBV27 CASSSPRESKTKNIQYF TGTGCCAGCAGTTCCCCGCGGGAGTCTAAGACCAAAAACATTCAGTACTTC
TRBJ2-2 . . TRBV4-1 CASSQAYAGWNTGELFF TGCGCCAGCAGCCAAGCCTACGCAGGGTGGAACACCGGGGAGCTGTTTTTT
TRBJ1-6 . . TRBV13 CASSPRQARLTPLHF TGTGCCAGCAGCCCCCGACAGGCGAGGTTGACACCCCTCCACTTT
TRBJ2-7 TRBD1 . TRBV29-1 CSVEGTGGGIEQYF TGCAGCGTTGAAGGGACAGGGGGCGGAATAGAGCAGTACTTC
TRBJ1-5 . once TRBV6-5 CASRKSGKQPQHF TGTGCCAGCAGGAAGTCAGGGAAACAGCCCCAGCATTTT
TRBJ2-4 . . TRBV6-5 CASSSPKTAKNIQYF TGTGCCAGCAGTTCACCAAAAACAGCCAAAAACATTCAGTACTTC
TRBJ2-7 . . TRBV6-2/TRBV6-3 CASSYGPGWLSRYEQYF TGTGCCAGCAGTTATGGACCAGGGTGGCTTTCGAGATACGAGCAGTACTTC
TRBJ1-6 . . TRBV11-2 CASSLNRGSPLHF TGTGCCAGCAGCCTTAATCGGGGTTCACCCCTCCACTTT
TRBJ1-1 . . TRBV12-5 CASGLSTGFNTEAFF TGTGCTAGTGGTTTGTCCACAGGGTTCAACACTGAAGCTTTCTTT
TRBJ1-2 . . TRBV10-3 CAISEGRGYTF TGTGCCATCAGTGAAGGAAGGGGCTACACCTTC
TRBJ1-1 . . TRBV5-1 CASSSGWTSTVEAFF TGCGCCAGCAGCTCCGGCTGGACAAGCACTGTTGAAGCTTTCTTT
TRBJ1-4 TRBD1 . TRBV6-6 CASSSDRANEKLFF TGTGCCAGCAGTTCGGACAGGGCTAATGAAAAACTGTTTTTT
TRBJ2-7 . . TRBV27 CASSFEGYEQYF TGTGCCAGCAGTTTTGAAGGTTACGAGCAGTACTTC
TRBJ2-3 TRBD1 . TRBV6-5 CASTRQGSTDTQYF TGTGCCAGCACCCGACAGGGTAGCACAGATACGCAGTATTTT
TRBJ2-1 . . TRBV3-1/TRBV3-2 CASSHAGSEQFF TGTGCCAGCAGCCATGCGGGAAGTGAGCAGTTCTTC
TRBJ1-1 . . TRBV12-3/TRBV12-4 CASSLVREAFF TGTGCCAGCAGTTTAGTCCGGGAAGCTTTCTTT
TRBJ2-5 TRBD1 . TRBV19 CASSIDRGTGKETQYF TGTGCCAGTAGTATAGATCGGGGGACAGGGAAAGAGACCCAGTACTTC
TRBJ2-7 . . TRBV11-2 CASSFIDREDYEQYF TGTGCCAGCAGCTTCATCGACAGGGAGGATTACGAGCAGTACTTC
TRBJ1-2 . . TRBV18 CASSPTGGLGYGYTF TGTGCCAGCTCACCGACGGGGGGCCTGGGCTATGGCTACACCTTC
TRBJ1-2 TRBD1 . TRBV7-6 CASSLGTGSNYGYTF TGTGCCAGCAGCTTAGGGACAGGGTCAAACTATGGCTACACCTTC
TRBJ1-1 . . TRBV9 CASSVDSGNTEAFF TGTGCCAGCAGCGTAGACTCGGGGAACACTGAAGCTTTCTTT